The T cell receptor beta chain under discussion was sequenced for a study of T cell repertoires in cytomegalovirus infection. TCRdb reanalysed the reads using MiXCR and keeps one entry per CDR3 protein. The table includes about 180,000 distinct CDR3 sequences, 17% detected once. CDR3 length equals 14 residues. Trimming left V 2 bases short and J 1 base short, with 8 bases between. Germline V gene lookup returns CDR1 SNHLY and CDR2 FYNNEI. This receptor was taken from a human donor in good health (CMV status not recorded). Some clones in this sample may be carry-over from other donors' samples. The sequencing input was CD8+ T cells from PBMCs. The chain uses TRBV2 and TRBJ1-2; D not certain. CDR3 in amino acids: CASSEPGNNYGYTF. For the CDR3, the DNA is TGTGCCAGCAGTGAACCTGGGAATAACTATGGCTACACCTTC.